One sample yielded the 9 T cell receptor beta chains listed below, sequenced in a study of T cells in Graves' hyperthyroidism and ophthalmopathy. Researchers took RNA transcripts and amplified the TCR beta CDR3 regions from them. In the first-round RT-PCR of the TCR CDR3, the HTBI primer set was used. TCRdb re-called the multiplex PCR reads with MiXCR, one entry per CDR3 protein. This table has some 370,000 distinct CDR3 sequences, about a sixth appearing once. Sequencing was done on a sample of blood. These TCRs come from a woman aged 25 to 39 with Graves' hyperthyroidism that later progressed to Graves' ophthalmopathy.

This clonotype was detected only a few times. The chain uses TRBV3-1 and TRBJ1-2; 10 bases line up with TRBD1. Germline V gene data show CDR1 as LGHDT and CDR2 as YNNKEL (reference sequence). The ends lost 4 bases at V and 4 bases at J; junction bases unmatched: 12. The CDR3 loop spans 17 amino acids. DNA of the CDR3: TGTGCCAGCAGCCTCCCCCTAACCGGGACAGGGGCCTATGGCTACACCTTC. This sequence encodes CASSLPLTGTGAYGYTF.

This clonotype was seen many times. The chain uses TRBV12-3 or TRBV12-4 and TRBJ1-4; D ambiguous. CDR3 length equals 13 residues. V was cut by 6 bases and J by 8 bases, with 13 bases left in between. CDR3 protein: CASSPPSNEKLFF. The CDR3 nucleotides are TGTGCCAGCAGCCCCCCGAGTAACGAAAAACTGTTTTTT.

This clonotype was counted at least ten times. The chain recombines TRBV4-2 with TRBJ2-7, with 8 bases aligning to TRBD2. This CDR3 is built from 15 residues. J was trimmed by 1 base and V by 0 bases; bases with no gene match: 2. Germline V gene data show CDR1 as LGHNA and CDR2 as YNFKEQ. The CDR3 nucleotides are TGTGCCAGCAGCCAAGAAATAGCGGGATCCTACGAGCAGTACTTC. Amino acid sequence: CASSQEIAGSYEQYF.

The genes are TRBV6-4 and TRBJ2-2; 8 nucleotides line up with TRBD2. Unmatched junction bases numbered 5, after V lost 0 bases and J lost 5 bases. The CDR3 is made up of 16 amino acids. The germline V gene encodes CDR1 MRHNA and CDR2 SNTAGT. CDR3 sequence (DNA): TGTGCCAGCAGTGACTCTAGCGGGAAATATACCGGGGAGCTGTTTTTT. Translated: CASSDSSGKYTGELFF.

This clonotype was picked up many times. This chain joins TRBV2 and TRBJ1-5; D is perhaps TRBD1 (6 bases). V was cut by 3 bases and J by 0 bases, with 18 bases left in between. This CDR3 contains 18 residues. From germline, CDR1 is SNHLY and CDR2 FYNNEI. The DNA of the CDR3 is TGTGCCAGCAGTGACAACAGGGAATTTATCTATAGCAATCAGCCCCAGCATTTT. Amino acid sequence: CASSDNREFIYSNQPQHF.

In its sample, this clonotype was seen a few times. Here the CDR3 DNA reads TGCAGTGCTAAGGACTCAAGATTTTACAATGAGCAGTTCTTC. Amino acid sequence: CSAKDSRFYNEQFF. The chain has TRBV20-1 and TRBJ2-1; the D gene is possibly TRBD2 (5 bases). The CDR3 contains 14 residues. Germline lookup yields CDR1 DFQATT and CDR2 SNEGSKA (reference sequence). V was pared by 4 bases and J by 4 bases, with 14 bases between.

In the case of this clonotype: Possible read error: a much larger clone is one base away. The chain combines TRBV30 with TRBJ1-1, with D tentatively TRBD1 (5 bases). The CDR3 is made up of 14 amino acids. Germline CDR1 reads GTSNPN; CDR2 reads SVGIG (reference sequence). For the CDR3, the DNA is TGTGCCTGGGTGGGGGACGGTGGGAACACTGAAGCTTGCTTT. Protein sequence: CAWVGDGGNTEACF.

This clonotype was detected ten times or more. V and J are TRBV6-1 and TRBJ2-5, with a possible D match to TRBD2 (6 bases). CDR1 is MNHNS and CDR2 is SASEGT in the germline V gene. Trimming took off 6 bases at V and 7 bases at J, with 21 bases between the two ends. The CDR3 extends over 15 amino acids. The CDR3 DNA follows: TGTGCCAGCAGGGGATCCGGGAGAGAGAATTGGACCCAGTACTTC. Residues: CASRGSGRENWTQYF.

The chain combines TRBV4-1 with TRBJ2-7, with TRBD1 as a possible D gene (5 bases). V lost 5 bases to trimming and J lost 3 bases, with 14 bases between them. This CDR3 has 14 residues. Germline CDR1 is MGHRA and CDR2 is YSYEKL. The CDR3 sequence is CASSVASGFYEQYF. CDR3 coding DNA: TGCGCCAGCAGCGTAGCCTCAGGGTTCTACGAGCAGTACTTC.